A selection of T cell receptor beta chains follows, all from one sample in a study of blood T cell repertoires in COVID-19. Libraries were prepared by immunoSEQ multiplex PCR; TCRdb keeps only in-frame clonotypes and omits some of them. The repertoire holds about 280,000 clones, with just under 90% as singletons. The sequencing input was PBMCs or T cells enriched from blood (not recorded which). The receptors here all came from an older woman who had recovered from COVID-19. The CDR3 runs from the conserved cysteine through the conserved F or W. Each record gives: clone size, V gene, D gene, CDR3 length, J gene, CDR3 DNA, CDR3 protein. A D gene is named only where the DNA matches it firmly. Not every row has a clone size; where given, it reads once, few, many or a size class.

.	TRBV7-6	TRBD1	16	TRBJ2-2	TGTGCCAGCAGCTTAGAAGGGACAGGGTACACCGGGGAGCTGTTTTTT	CASSLEGTGYTGELFF
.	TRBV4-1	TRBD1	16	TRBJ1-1	TGCGCCAGCAGCCCTGGACAGGGCCCCATGAACACTGAAGCTTTCTTT	CASSPGQGPMNTEAFF
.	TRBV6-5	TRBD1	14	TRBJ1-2	TGTGCCAGCAGATCTGGGACAGGGAAAACTGGCTACACCTTC	CASRSGTGKTGYTF
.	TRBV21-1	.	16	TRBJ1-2	TGTGCCAGCAGCAACGAGACAGGGTGCCCAAACTATGGCTACACCTTC	CASSNETGCPNYGYTF
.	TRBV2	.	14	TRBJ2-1	TGTGCCAGCAGTTATCGCCAGGGCTACAATGAGCAGTTCTTC	CASSYRQGYNEQFF
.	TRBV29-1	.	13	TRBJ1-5	TGCAGCGTTTCCACAGGGTCCAATCAGCCCCAGCATTTT	CSVSTGSNQPQHF
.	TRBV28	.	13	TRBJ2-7	TGTGCCAGCAGGCCCAACCCGTCGCGCGAGCAGTACTTC	CASRPNPSREQYF
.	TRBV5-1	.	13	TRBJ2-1	TGCGCCAGCAGCATGGGCTTGAGCGGGGAGCAGTTCTTC	CASSMGLSGEQFF
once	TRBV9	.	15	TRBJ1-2	TGTGCCAGCAGCGTTTCTACTAGGGCCGGCTATGGCTACACCTTC	CASSVSTRAGYGYTF
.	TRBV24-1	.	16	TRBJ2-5	TGTGCCACCAGTGACCGACGACAGGCCCCACAAGAGACCCAGTACTTC	CATSDRRQAPQETQYF